A selection of T cell receptor beta chains follows, all from one sample in a study of shared clonotypes between healthy human individuals. Method: immunoSEQ multiplex PCR; TCRdb's copy keeps in-frame clones and lacks some. The sample shows roughly 2 million clones, approximately 94% of them seen only once. The sample taken for sequencing was naive CD8+ T cells sorted from blood. The receptors derive from a man aged 18-30 years in good health. Each CDR3 is given without its conserved first and last residue. The D gene is left open where the match is weak. Clone sizes are given selectively: once, few, many, or a class where the clone is expanded.

v_call	d_call	clone_size	j_call	cdr3_aa
TRBV19	-	-	TRBJ2-5	ASSIVTGQGQETQY
TRBV7-6	-	once	TRBJ2-1	ASSAAHNEQF
TRBV5-8	TRBD1	-	TRBJ2-2	ASSLEGADTGELF
TRBV5-1	-	-	TRBJ2-7	ASSLVPESYEQY
TRBV7-3	-	-	TRBJ2-2	ASSLTAVGELF
TRBV27	-	-	TRBJ2-2	ASSLSGLTNTGELF
TRBV11-2	-	-	TRBJ2-1	ASSLGDRDEQF
TRBV28	-	-	TRBJ1-5	ASRTGVLTYSNQPQH
TRBV5-6	-	-	TRBJ1-3	ASSWTDSGNTIY
TRBV5-6	-	-	TRBJ2-7	ASSLGGAEQY
TRBV19	TRBD2	-	TRBJ2-3	ASSIVSGKTDTQY
TRBV11-2	-	once	TRBJ2-2	ASSRDGNTGELF
TRBV9	TRBD2	-	TRBJ2-3	ASSVGGLAGYSTDTQY
TRBV6-5	-	-	TRBJ2-2	ASSYSFGPTGELF
TRBV19	-	-	TRBJ1-5	ASSHFYSNQPQH
TRBV27	TRBD2	-	TRBJ2-7	ASSPGRGYAYEQY
TRBV29-1	TRBD1	-	TRBJ2-7	SVDGDSSYEQY
TRBV6-5	-	-	TRBJ1-6	ASSYGAGFGNSPLH
TRBV27	TRBD1	-	TRBJ2-7	ASSFAGGPYEQY
TRBV5-7	-	-	TRBJ1-5	ASSLKGFGNQPQH
TRBV13	TRBD1	-	TRBJ1-3	ASSLVAGGHGNTIY
TRBV4-1	-	-	TRBJ2-3	ASSQDAASLGTDTQY
TRBV6-6	TRBD2	-	TRBJ2-5	ASSLAGVETQY
TRBV11-2	-	-	TRBJ1-5	ASSLGGAGDQPQH
TRBV19	TRBD2	-	TRBJ2-1	ASRAASGSSSNEQF
TRBV27	TRBD2	-	TRBJ2-3	ASSPASGLEDTQY
TRBV11-2	-	-	TRBJ2-7	ASSLGGQFYEEQY
TRBV28	-	-	TRBJ2-3	ASSFSWGGTDTQY
TRBV6-5	-	once	TRBJ1-2	ASSYDGGLYYGYT
TRBV19	-	-	TRBJ2-7	ASSTGEGYEQY
TRBV16	-	-	TRBJ1-2	ASSQSSGYGYT
TRBV27	-	-	TRBJ1-4	ASSSLGEKLF
TRBV19	-	-	TRBJ1-6	ASSIEKIGSPLH
TRBV6-5	-	-	TRBJ2-5	ASSYSWGGAETQY
TRBV5-5	-	-	TRBJ2-7	ASSLVNSLIYEQY
TRBV6-5	-	-	TRBJ2-7	ASSPTGTDYEQY
TRBV4-3	-	-	TRBJ2-1	ASSLSGKYNEQF
TRBV2	-	once	TRBJ2-3	ASSVNGYRPDTQY
TRBV5-4	TRBD2	-	TRBJ2-7	AFRAGAHYEQY